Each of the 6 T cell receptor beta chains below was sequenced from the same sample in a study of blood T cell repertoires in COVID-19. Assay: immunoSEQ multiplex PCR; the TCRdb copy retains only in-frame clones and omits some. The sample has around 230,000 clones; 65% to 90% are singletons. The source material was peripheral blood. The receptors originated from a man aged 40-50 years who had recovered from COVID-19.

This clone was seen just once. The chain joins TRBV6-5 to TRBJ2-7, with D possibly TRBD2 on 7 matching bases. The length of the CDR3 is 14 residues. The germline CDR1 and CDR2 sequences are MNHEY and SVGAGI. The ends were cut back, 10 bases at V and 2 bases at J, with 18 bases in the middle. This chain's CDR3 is CATRRGQETYEQYF. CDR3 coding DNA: TGTGCCACCCGGCGGGGGCAAGAGACCTACGAGCAGTACTTC.

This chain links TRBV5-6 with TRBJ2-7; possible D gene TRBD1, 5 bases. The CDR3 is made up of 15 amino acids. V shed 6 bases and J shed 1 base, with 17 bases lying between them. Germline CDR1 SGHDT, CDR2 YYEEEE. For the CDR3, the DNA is TGTGCCAGCAAGTACACCCCGACAGCGTCCTACGAGCAGTACTTC. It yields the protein CASKYTPTASYEQYF.

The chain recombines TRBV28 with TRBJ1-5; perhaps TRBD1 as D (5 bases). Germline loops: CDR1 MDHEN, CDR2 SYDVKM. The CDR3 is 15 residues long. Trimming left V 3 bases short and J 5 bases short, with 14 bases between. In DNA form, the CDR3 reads TGTGCCAGCAGTTTGCGAGGAAGGGGCTATCAGCCCCAGCATTTT. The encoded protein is CASSLRGRGYQPQHF. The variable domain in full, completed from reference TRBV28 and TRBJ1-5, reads DVKVTQSSRYLVKRTGEKVFLECVQDMDHENMFWYRQDPGLGLRLIYFSYDVKMKEKGDIPEGYSVSREKKERFSLILESASTNQTSMYLCASSLRGRGYQPQHFGDGTRLSIL.

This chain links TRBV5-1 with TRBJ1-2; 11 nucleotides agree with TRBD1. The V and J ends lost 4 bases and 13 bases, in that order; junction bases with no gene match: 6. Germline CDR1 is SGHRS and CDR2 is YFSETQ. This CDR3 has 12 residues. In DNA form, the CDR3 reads TGCGCCAGCAGCCGGACAGGGGGCGAAGGCACCTTC. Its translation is CASSRTGGEGTF.

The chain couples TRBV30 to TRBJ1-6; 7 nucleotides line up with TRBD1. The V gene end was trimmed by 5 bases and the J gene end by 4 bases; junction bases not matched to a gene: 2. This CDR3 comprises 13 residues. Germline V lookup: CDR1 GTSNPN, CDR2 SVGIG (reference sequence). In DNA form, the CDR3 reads TGTGCCTGGGAGGGACAGTATAATTCACCCCTCCACTTT. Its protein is CAWEGQYNSPLHF.

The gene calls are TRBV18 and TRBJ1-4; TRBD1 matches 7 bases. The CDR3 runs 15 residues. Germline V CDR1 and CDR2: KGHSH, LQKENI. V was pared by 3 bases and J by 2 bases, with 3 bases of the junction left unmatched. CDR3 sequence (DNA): TGTGCCAGCTCACCCGAGGGACAGACTAATGAAAAACTGTTTTTT. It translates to CASSPEGQTNEKLFF.